Sequencing of this T cell receptor (beta chain) was carried out in a study of early T cells in non-severe SARS-CoV-2 infection. Whole-study context: Unsorted whole-blood RNA was sequenced in bulk, leaving chains unpaired.

This clonotype was recorded at least ten times. The target antigen is unknown. General study findings and limits: Matching with VDJdb favored anti-spike CD8 responses (missing private and CD4 specificities).

Individual cDNA molecules received unique molecular identifiers. TCRdb recomputed calls from the 5' RACE reads with MiXCR, one row per CDR3 protein. This sample has about 70,000 distinct CDR3 sequences; approximately 11% occur once, and the top ten carry 15% to 17%. The CDR3 is 16 amino acids. Germline V gene lookup returns CDR1 SGHDN and CDR2 FVKESK. V shed 5 bases and J 10 bases; nucleotides not matched to a gene: 16. This material consisted of whole blood, taken at baseline. The TCR comes from an adult who was a healthcare worker with PCR-confirmed SARS-CoV-2 infection or an uninfected control (not recorded which). V usage is TRBV14 and J usage is TRBJ2-1; 8 positions agree with TRBD2. The CDR3 reads CASSNTGLAGGQEQFF. In nucleotides, the CDR3 is TGTGCCAGCAGCAATACGGGTTTGGCGGGAGGTCAGGAGCAGTTCTTC.